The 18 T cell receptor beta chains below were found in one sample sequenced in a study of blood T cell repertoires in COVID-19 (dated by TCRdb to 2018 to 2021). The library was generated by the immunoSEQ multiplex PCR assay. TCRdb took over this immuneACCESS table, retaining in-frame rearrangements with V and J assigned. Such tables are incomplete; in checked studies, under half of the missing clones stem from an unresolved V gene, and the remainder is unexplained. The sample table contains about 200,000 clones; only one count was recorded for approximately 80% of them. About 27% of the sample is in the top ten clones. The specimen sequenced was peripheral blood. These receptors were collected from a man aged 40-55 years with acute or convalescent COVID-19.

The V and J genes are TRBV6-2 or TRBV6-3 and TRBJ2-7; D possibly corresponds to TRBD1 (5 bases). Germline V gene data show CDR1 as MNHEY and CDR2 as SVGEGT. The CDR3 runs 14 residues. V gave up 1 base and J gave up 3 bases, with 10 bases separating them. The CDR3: CASSYWTLGYEQYF. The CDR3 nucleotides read TGTGCCAGCAGTTACTGGACACTGGGCTACGAGCAGTACTTC.

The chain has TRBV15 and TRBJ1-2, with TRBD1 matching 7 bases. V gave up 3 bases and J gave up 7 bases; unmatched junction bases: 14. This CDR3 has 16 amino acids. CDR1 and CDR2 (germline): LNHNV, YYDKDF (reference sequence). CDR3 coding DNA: TGTGCCACCAGCAGGTCCCGGGACAGCGACTGGGGTGGCTACACCTTC. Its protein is CATSRSRDSDWGGYTF.

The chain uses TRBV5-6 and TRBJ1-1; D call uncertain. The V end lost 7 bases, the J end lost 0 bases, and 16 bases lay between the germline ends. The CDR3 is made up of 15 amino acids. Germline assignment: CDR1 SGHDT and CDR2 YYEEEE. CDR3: CASSAPLTVNTEAFF. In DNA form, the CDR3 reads TGTGCCAGCTCCGCGCCCCTTACAGTGAACACTGAAGCTTTCTTT. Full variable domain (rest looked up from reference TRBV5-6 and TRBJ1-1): DAGVTQSPTHLIKTRGQQVTLRCSPKSGHDTVSWYQQALGQGPQFIFQYYEEEERQRGNFPDRFSGHQFPNYSSELNVNALLLGDSALYLCASSAPLTVNTEAFFGQGTRLTVV.

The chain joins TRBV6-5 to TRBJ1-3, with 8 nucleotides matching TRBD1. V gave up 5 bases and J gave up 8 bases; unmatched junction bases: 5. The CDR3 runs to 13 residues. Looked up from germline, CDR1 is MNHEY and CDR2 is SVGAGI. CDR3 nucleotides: TGTGCCAGCAGTAGACAGGGGCGGGACACCATATATTTT. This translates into CASSRQGRDTIYF.

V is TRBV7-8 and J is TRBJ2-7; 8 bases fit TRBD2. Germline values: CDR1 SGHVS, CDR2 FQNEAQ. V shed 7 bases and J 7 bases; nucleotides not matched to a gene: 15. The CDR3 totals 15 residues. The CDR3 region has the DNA TGTGCCAGCACCTTTACGACGGGACTAGGCTGGGAGCAGTACTTC. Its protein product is CASTFTTGLGWEQYF.

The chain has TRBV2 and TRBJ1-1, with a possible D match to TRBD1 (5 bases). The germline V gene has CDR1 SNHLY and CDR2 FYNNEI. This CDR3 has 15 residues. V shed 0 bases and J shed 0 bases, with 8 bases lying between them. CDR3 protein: CASSEAGEVNTEAFF. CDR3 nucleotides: TGTGCCAGCAGTGAAGCAGGGGAGGTGAACACTGAAGCTTTCTTT.

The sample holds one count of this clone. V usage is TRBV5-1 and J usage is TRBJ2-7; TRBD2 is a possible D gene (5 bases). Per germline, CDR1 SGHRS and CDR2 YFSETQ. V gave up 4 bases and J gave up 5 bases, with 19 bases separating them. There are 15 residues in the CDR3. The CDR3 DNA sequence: TGCGCCAGCAGCCTGAGTGGGAGAGTCGCGGACGAGCAGTACTTC. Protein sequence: CASSLSGRVADEQYF.

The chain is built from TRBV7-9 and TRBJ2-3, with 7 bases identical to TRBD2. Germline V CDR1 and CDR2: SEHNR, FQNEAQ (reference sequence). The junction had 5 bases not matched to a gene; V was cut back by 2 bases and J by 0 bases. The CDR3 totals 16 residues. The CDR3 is CASSLLTSASTDTQYF. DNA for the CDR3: TGTGCCAGCAGCTTACTAACTAGCGCTAGCACAGATACGCAGTATTTT.

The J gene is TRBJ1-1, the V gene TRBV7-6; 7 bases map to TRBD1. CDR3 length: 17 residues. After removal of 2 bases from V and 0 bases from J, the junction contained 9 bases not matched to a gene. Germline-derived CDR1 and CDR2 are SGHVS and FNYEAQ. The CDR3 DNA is TGTGCCAGCAGCTTAAGGACAGGAGGCTTAATGAACACTGAAGCTTTCTTT. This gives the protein CASSLRTGGLMNTEAFF.

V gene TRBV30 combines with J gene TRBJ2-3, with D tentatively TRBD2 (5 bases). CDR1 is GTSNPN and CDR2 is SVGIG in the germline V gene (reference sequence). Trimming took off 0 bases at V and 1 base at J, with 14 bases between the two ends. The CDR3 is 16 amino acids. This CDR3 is CAWSVQPGVGTDTQYF. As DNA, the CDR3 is TGTGCCTGGAGTGTTCAGCCCGGGGTTGGCACAGATACGCAGTATTTT.

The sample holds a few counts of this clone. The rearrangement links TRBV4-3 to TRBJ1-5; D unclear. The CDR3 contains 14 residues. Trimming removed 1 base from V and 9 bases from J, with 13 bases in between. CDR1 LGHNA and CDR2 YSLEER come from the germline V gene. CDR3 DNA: TGCGCCAGCAGCCAAGCCCGCGGCCTAGGGCCCCAGCATTTT. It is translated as CASSQARGLGPQHF.

CDR3 protein: CASSEGGTRTQYF. For the CDR3, the DNA is TGCGCCAGCAGCGAGGGCGGTACAAGGACCCAGTACTTC. This chain connects TRBV5-1 to TRBJ2-5; D is perhaps TRBD2 (5 bases). Germline V gene data show CDR1 as SGHRS and CDR2 as YFSETQ. V gave up 4 bases and J gave up 7 bases, with 14 bases separating them. The CDR3 runs 13 residues.

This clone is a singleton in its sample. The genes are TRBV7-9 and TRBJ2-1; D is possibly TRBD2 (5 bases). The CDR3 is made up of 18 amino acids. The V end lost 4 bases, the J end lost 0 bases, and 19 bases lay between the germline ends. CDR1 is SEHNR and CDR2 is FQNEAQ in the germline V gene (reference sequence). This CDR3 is CASSSSVVGASSYNEQFF. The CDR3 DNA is TGTGCCAGCAGCTCGTCGGTGGTGGGAGCAAGCTCCTACAATGAGCAGTTCTTC.

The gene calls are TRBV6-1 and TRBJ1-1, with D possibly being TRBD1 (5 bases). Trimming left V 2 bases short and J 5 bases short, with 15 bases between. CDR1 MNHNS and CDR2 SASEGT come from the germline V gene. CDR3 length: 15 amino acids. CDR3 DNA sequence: TGTGCCAGCAGTGAACACCCGGGGGAGTGGACTGAAGCTTTCTTT. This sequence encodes CASSEHPGEWTEAFF.

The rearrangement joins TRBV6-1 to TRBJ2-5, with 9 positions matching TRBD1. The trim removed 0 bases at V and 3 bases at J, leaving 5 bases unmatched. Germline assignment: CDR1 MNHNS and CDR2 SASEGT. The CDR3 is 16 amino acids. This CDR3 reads CASSEALGQGKETQYF. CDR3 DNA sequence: TGTGCCAGCAGTGAAGCGCTGGGACAGGGAAAAGAGACCCAGTACTTC.

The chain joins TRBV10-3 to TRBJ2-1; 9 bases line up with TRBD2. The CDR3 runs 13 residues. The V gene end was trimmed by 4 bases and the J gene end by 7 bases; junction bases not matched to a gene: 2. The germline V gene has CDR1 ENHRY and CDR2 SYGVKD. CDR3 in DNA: TGTGCCATCAGTGCGGCGGGAGGGAATGAGCAGTTCTTC. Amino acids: CAISAAGGNEQFF.

CDR3 sequence: CASSSLVEGAGKLFF. The CDR3 bases are TGTGCCAGTAGTTCCCTGGTGGAGGGGGCCGGAAAACTGTTTTTT. The V gene is TRBV19, the J gene TRBJ1-4; 7 bases match TRBD1. The germline CDR1 and CDR2 sequences are LNHDA and SQIVND (reference sequence). CDR3 length equals 15 residues. With 5 bases clipped from V and 10 bases from J, the junction kept 13 bases outside the gene matches.

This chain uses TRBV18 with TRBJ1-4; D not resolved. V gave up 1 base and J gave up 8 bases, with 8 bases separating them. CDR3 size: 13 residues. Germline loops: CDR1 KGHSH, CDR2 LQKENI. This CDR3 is CASSPQPREKLFF. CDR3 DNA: TGTGCCAGCTCACCACAGCCAAGAGAAAAACTGTTTTTT. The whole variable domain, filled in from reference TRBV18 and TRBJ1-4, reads NAGVMQNPRHLVRRRGQEARLRCSPMKGHSHVYWYRQLPEEGLKFMVYLQKENIIDESGMPKERFSAEFPKEGPSILRIQQVVRGDSAAYFCASSPQPREKLFFGSGTQLSVL.